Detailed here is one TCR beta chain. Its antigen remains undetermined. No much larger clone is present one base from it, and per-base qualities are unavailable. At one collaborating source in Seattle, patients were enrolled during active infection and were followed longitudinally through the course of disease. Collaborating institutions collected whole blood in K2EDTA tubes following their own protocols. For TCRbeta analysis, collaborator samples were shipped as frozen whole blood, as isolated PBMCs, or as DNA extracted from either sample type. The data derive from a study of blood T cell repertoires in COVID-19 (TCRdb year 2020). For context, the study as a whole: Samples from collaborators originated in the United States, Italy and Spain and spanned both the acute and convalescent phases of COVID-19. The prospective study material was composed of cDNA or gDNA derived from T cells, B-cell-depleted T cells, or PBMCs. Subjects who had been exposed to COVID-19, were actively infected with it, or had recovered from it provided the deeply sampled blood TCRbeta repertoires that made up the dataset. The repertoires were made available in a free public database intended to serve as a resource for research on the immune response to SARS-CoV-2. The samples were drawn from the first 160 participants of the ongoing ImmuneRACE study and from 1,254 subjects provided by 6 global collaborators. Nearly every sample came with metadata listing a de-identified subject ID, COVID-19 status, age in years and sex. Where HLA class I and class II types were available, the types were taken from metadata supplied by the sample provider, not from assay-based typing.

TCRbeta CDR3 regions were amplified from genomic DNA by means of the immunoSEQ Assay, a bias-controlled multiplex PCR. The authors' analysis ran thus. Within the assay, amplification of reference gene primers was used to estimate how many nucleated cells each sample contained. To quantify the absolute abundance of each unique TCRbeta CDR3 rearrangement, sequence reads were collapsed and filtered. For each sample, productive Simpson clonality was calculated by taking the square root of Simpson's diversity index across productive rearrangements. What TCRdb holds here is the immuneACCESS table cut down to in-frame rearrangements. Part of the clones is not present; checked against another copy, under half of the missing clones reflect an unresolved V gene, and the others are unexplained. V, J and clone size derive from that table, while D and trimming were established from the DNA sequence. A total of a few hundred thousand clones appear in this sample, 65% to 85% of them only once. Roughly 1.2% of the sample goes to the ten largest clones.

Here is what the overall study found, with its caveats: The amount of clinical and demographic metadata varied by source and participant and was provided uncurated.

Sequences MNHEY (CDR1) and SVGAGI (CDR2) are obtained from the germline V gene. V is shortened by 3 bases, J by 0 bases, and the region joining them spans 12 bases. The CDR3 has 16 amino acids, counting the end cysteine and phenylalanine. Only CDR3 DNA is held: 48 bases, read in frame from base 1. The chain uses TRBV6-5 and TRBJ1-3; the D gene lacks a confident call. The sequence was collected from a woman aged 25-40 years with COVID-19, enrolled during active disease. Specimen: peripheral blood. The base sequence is TGTGCCAGCAGTTATTCCGGGTCCTTCTCTGGAAACACCATATATTTT. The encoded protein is CASSYSGSFSGNTIYF.